Listed below are T cell receptor beta chains from one sample, sequenced in a study of Ad26.COV2.S vaccination and SARS-CoV-2 variants. The table came from immunoSEQ multiplex PCR; TCRdb's copy has only in-frame clones and leaves some out. The repertoire holds about 400,000 clones, with 88% as singletons. The sequencing here drew on peripheral blood, taken in a trial of Ad26.COV2.S vaccine versus placebo. The receptors were gathered from a person aged 18-60 years who received the Ad26.COV2.S COVID-19 vaccine or a placebo. The CDR3 runs from the conserved cysteine through the conserved F or W. The order of the fields is J gene, D gene, V gene, clone size, CDR3 protein, CDR3 DNA. The D gene is left open where the match is weak. Only some rows state a clone size, as once, few, many or a class for expanded clones.

J: TRBJ1-1; D: -; V: TRBV7-2; size: -; CDR3: CASSPNGDTEAFF; DNA: TGTGCCAGCAGCCCCAACGGGGACACTGAAGCTTTCTTT
J: TRBJ1-1; D: -; V: TRBV5-6; size: -; CDR3: CASSLVPQGGVTEAFF; DNA: TGTGCCAGCAGCTTGGTGCCCCAGGGAGGGGTCACTGAAGCTTTCTTT
J: TRBJ1-1; D: -; V: TRBV14; size: -; CDR3: CASSQDRRRVEWFTEAFF; DNA: TGTGCCAGCAGCCAAGATAGGAGGAGGGTGGAATGGTTCACTGAAGCTTTCTTT
J: TRBJ1-6; D: TRBD1; V: TRBV10-1; size: -; CDR3: CASIFRTGDIPVPYNSPLHF; DNA: TGCGCCAGCATCTTTAGGACAGGGGATATCCCGGTACCCTATAATTCACCCCTCCACTTT
J: TRBJ1-5; D: -; V: TRBV5-5; size: -; CDR3: CASSPEPVQPQHF; DNA: TGTGCCAGCAGCCCGGAGCCAGTCCAGCCCCAGCATTTT
J: TRBJ1-2; D: -; V: TRBV27; size: once; CDR3: CASSSPRQVNYGYTF; DNA: TGTGCCAGCAGTTCACCCCGTCAGGTTAACTATGGCTACACCTTC
J: TRBJ2-7; D: TRBD1; V: TRBV5-5; size: -; CDR3: CASRRTGGSSYEQYF; DNA: TGTGCCAGCCGACGGACAGGGGGTAGCTCCTACGAGCAGTACTTC
J: TRBJ2-7; D: TRBD2; V: TRBV28; size: -; CDR3: CASNGREGSYEQYF; DNA: TGTGCCAGCAATGGCAGGGAGGGGTCCTACGAGCAGTACTTC
J: TRBJ1-1; D: -; V: TRBV19; size: -; CDR3: CASSPRDTEAFF; DNA: TGTGCCAGTAGTCCCCGAGACACTGAAGCTTTCTTT
J: TRBJ2-7; D: -; V: TRBV4-3; size: -; CDR3: CASSRGPTGEQYF; DNA: TGCGCCAGCAGCCGAGGACCAACGGGCGAGCAGTACTTC
J: TRBJ2-1; D: TRBD1; V: TRBV11-1; size: -; CDR3: CASRTGQSNEQFF; DNA: TGTGCCAGCAGGACGGGACAGAGTAATGAGCAGTTCTTC